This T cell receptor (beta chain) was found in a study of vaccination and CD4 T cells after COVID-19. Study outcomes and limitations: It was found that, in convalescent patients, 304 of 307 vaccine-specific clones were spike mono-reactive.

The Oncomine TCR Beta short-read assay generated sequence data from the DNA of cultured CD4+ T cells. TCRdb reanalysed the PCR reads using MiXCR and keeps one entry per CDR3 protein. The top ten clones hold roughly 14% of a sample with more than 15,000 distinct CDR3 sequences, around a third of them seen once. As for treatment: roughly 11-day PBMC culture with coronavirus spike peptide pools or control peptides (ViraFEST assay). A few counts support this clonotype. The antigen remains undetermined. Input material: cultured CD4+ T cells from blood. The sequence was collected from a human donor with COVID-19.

The CDR3, as DNA: TGTGCCAGCAGCCCTAGACCGGACGGGGAGCTGTTTTTT. Translation gives CASSPRPDGELFF. The chain carries TRBV5-4 and TRBJ2-2; D gene uncertain. Germline CDR1 SGHNT, CDR2 YYREEE (reference sequence). V gave up 4 bases and J gave up 7 bases, with 11 bases separating them. This CDR3 is 13 amino acids long.